What follows describes a single TCR beta chain. Its specificity is not known. 13 Jbeta primers and 60 Vbeta primers were used for the PCR. The repertoire was sequenced with immunoSEQ multiplex PCR; TCRdb's copy has only in-frame clones and lacks some. The sample holds fewer than 200,000 clones, around 73% seen once. This entry is derived from a study of cytomegalovirus exposure and HLA in healthy donors. Study outcomes and limitations: The authors considered a cluster of highly shared sequence variants likely to be a sequencing artifact. The study recorded some 160 TCR beta chains that were cytomegalovirus-associated.

Participants comprised healthy donors of bone marrow. The specimen was PBMCs. This TCR was recovered from a woman in her late teens or twenties in good health and CMV-seropositive.

CDR3 region: CASRGTGSREQYF. The DNA for the CDR3 is TGTGCCAGCAGGGGGACAGGGAGCCGGGAGCAGTACTTC. This chain connects TRBV2 to TRBJ2-5, with 9 bases that match TRBD1. The CDR3 length is 13 residues. The V gene's germline CDR1 is SNHLY and CDR2 FYNNEI. V dropped 6 bases and J dropped 11; count of bases not matched to a gene: 10. Variable domain in full (rest from reference TRBV2 and TRBJ2-5): EPEVTQTPSHQVTQMGQEVILRCVPISNHLYFYWYRQILGQKVEFLVSFYNNEISEKSEIFDDQFSVERPDGSNFTLKIRSTKLEDSAMYFCASRGTGSREQYFGPGTRLLVL.